This TCR beta chain was retrieved from a study of shared clonotypes between healthy human individuals (dated by TCRdb to 2019 to 2021). Regarding the research as a whole: Two women and a few men aged 18 to 49 years were included in the cohort. For each donor, CD4 naive and CD4 memory were each given three plates, CD8 naive was given two plates, and CD8 memory was given one plate. To estimate repertoire size and how much clonotype sharing occurs between individuals, the study deeply sequenced the blood TCR repertoires of roughly 5 healthy adults. To increase sequencing depth and limit assay-specific biases, different laboratories used diverse techniques to prepare libraries and sequence TCR repertoires. Between about 0.8 and 9 billion PBMCs per donor were obtained by leukapheresis.

Findings and caveats that apply to the study as a whole: Pairwise subsampling indicated that sequencing depth was expected to affect the degree of clonotype sharing among donors. Because the study included only a small number of donors, the genetic and exposure-history diversity represented was limited. Compared with non-shared clonotypes, clonotypes shared by all four sorted-subset donors had higher generation probabilities. About 5% of naive CD4, roughly 3.5% of naive CD8, about 2.4% of memory CD4, and 0.4% of memory CD8 clonotypes were shared across a few donors. Estimated clonotype richness was generally larger for naive than for memory subsets. Incomplete sequencing was indicated by rarefaction of sorted-subset datasets, despite the large sequencing depth. Sampling was restricted to blood, and TCR repertoires in tissues likely differ from the TCR repertoires found in blood.

For CDR1 and CDR2, the germline V gene lists SGHTS and YDEGEE. The CDR3 runs 16 amino acids, cysteine and phenylalanine included. This entry keeps only the CDR3 DNA: 48 bases, framed from base 1. Trimming removed 4 bases from V and 8 bases from J, leaving 21 bases between the germline ends. The donors were healthy, HIV-negative adults with no recently reported acute infections or vaccinations. Every donor was a Caucasian adult residing in Nashville, Tennessee, USA. Magnetic negative selection was used to enrich CD4+ T cells, after which naive cells were positively selected on CD45RA and the negative fraction became the memory subset. Blood was collected by leukapheresis, and PBMCs were isolated by Ficoll-Histopaque density gradient centrifugation and then cryopreserved in liquid nitrogen vapor phase. Analytical flow cytometry was used to check the purity and quantity of every magnetically sorted T cell population. Genomic DNA was isolated from each sorted fraction and quantified by UV absorbance on a Nanodrop 2000c.

Using the deep immunoSEQ assay, multiplex PCR amplified TCR CDR3 regions from genomic DNA. For each cell subset, the extracted genomic DNA was distributed evenly across all wells of several immunoSEQ 96-well plates, and each plate served as one replicate. For sorted subsets, each replicate PCR was loaded with 200 ng genomic DNA, equivalent to roughly 30,000 T cell genomes. The purified libraries were quantified using a Qubit 3.0 fluorometer, sized with a Bioanalyzer 2100, and then quantified again using the KAPA Library Quantification kit. Every immunoSEQ 96-well plate was sequenced on a separate single-read 150-cycle Illumina NextSeq 550 flow cell. Processing in the source paper ran as follows. Because only junctional sequences without quality scores were contained in the immunoSEQ output, filtering matching that applied to full-length reads could not be performed. Sequences were annotated with PyIR, a Python wrapper for IgBLAST v1.9, and V/J genes and CDR3 were assigned using IMGT germline references. Reads were removed for weak V/J assignments (E-value above 1e-6), missing CDR3, stop codons, out-of-frame junctions, or ambiguous translated residues. V3J clonotypes were defined as sequences sharing the same inferred V gene, J gene, and CDR3 amino acid sequence. To compute the percentage overlap between repertoires, the number of shared unique clonotypes was divided by the size of the smaller repertoire. RTK rarefaction, the Chao1 estimator, and Recon v2.1 estimates of unobserved clonotypes were used to assess repertoire richness. Generation probabilities were computed with OLGA for all TCRbeta clonotypes obtained by the gDNA method from several donors. TCRdb took this table from immuneACCESS and kept in-frame rearrangements with V and J called. Such tables lack part of the clones; where checked against another copy, unresolved V genes explain under half of the gap, and the rest is unexplained. That table supplies the V and J calls and clone size; D and trimming were determined from the DNA. Here the sample has roughly 2.4 million clones; roughly 95% occur a single time. Roughly 0.13% of the sample rests with the top ten.

On this clone: The antigen it recognizes is unknown. Base qualities are not at hand, and no much larger clone is one base apart.

Sequenced sample: naive CD4+ T cells sorted from blood. The meaning of the sample's cell subset or site label: CD45RA+ positively selected. This sequence originates from a man between 18 and 35 years old in good health. This receptor chain uses TRBV5-8 and TRBJ1-4; perhaps TRBD1 is the D gene, with 5 bases matching. The DNA reads TGTGCCAGCAGCCCGTTCGGGACGGTAATTGGGGAAAAACTGTTTTTT. This sequence encodes CASSPFGTVIGEKLFF.